This record looks at one TCR beta chain sequence and its context. Its antigen is still unknown. The ends were cut back, 5 bases at V and 5 bases at J, with 13 bases in the middle. The CDR3 contains 13 residues. CDR1 and CDR2 from the germline V gene are SEHNR and FQNEAQ (reference sequence). The data are from a study of T-cell memory formation after mild COVID-19. Study-level results: Shrinking CD4+ clones resided mostly in CM and EM, and CD8+ ones in EMRA. Clones contracting over day 15 to 85 were CD4/CD8 balanced, with later expanders leaning CD4+. The authors left the SARS-CoV-2 specificity of second-wave clones peaking on day 37 unconfirmed.

TCRdb passed the 5' RACE reads through MiXCR, listing each CDR3 protein once. The repertoire has about 410,000 distinct CDR3 sequences, more than 20% of them found once; the top ten carry under 15%. Specimen: PBMCs or a T cell subset sorted from them (not recorded which). V usage is TRBV7-9 and J usage is TRBJ2-7, with D perhaps given as TRBD1 or TRBD2 (5 bases each). This clonotype was sampled from an adult woman who had mild COVID-19 (a few samples of this study predate the infection). Cell type and time point are not known. The CDR3 spells CASSGPGRNEQYF. The CDR3 DNA reads as TGTGCCAGCAGCGGACCGGGACGGAACGAGCAGTACTTC.